These T cell receptor beta chains were read from a single sample in a study of blood T cell repertoires in COVID-19. Repertoires were generated with immunoSEQ multiplex PCR, while TCRdb's copy carries only in-frame clones and drops some. The sample records around 200,000 clones, about 83% being singletons. The sequenced sample consisted of peripheral blood. The receptors come from a man younger than 30 with active or convalescent COVID-19. The CDR3 runs from the conserved cysteine through the conserved F or W. A D gene is named only where the DNA matches it firmly.

d_call j_call cdr3_length v_call cdr3_aa cdr3_nt
. TRBJ1-2 13 TRBV30 CAWTPARNYGYTF TGTGCCTGGACCCCAGCGAGAAACTATGGCTACACCTTC
. TRBJ2-3 14 TRBV10-3 CAISRRTSTDTQYF TGTGCCATTAGTAGGCGGACTAGCACAGATACGCAGTATTTT
. TRBJ1-1 11 TRBV29-1 CSPGFFREAFF TGCAGCCCGGGATTTTTCAGAGAAGCTTTCTTT
. TRBJ1-5 15 TRBV4-3 CASSQDNRLYQPQHF TGCGCCAGCAGCCAAGATAACAGGCTTTATCAGCCCCAGCATTTT
TRBD2 TRBJ2-3 16 TRBV19 CASSRNSGIPTDTQYF TGTGCCAGTAGTAGAAATAGCGGGATTCCCACAGATACGCAGTATTTT
. TRBJ2-3 12 TRBV7-9 CASSLASDTQYF TGTGCCAGCAGCCTAGCTTCGGATACGCAGTATTTT
. TRBJ1-1 16 TRBV19 CASSIATGSLNTEAFF TGTGCCAGTAGTATAGCGACAGGATCACTAAACACTGAAGCTTTCTTT
. TRBJ2-3 14 TRBV6-2/TRBV6-3 CASSYLINTDTQYF TGTGCCAGCAGTTACTTAATAAACACAGATACGCAGTATTTT
TRBD2 TRBJ2-7 16 TRBV15 CATSRDSGLADYEQYF TGTGCCACCAGCAGAGATAGCGGCCTAGCGGATTACGAGCAGTACTTC
TRBD2 TRBJ2-4 15 TRBV25-1 CASSVGGVGKNIQYF TGTGCCAGCAGTGTTGGGGGGGTTGGCAAAAACATTCAGTACTTC
. TRBJ1-5 15 TRBV18 CASSQLGANNQPQHF TGTGCCAGCTCTCAATTGGGGGCGAACAATCAGCCCCAGCATTTT
TRBD1 TRBJ1-1 13 TRBV5-6 CASNTGQGARAFF TGTGCCAGCAACACGGGACAGGGGGCGCGAGCTTTCTTT
. TRBJ1-1 15 TRBV5-8 CASTYYRRGNTEAFF TGTGCCAGTACCTACTACCGCAGGGGGAACACTGAAGCTTTCTTT
TRBD2 TRBJ2-1 21 TRBV18 CASSPPSDPAGALPSYNEQFF TGTGCCAGCTCACCACCGTCGGATCCAGCGGGGGCTCTCCCCTCCTACAATGAGCAGTTCTTC
. TRBJ1-4 15 TRBV6-5 CASRASGATNEKLFF TGTGCCAGCAGGGCCTCGGGGGCAACTAATGAAAAACTGTTTTTT
. TRBJ2-7 16 TRBV10-3 CAISESIQGHSYEQYF TGTGCCATCAGTGAGTCGATCCAGGGCCACTCCTACGAGCAGTACTTC
TRBD2 TRBJ2-7 14 TRBV19 CASSLAGGPYEQYF TGTGCCAGTAGTCTAGCGGGAGGCCCCTACGAGCAGTACTTC
TRBD2 TRBJ2-7 14 TRBV27 CASSFQAGRYEQYF TGTGCCAGCAGTTTTCAAGCGGGAAGGTACGAGCAGTACTTC
. TRBJ1-4 17 TRBV19 CASSTDSYVATNEKLFF TGTGCCAGTAGTACCGACAGCTACGTTGCAACTAATGAAAAACTGTTTTTT
TRBD1 TRBJ2-3 16 TRBV24-1 CATSDHGQGEGDTQYF TGTGCCACCAGTGATCACGGACAGGGCGAGGGAGATACGCAGTATTTT
. TRBJ1-5 13 TRBV12-3/TRBV12-4 CASSSESGQPQHF TGTGCCAGCAGTTCCGAATCGGGTCAGCCCCAGCATTTT
. TRBJ2-7 13 TRBV30 CAWSGPGAHEQYF TGTGCCTGGAGTGGACCAGGGGCCCACGAGCAGTACTTC